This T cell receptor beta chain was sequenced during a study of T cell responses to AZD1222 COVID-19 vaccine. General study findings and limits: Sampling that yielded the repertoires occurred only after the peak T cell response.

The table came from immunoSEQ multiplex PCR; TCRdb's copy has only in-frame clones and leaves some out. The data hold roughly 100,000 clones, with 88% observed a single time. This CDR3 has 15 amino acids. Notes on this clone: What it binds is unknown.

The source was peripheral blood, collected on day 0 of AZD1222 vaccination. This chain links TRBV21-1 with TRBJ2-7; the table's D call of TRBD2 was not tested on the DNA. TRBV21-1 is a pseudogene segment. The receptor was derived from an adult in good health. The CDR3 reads CASSKASGLVNEQYF. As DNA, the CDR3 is TGTGCCAGCAGCAAAGCCTCGGGACTAGTCAACGAGCAGTACTTC.